Listed below are T cell receptor beta chains from one sample, sequenced in a study of CD8+ T cells in alopecia areata. Some clones are missing from TCRdb's copy, which holds only in-frame ones; the method was immunoSEQ multiplex PCR. The sample lists 160,000 or so clones; less than 80% were seen once. The sequencing used CD8+ T cells sorted from blood, collected at week 0. These receptor sequences come from a human donor with alopecia areata. CDR3s include the opening cysteine and the closing phenylalanine or tryptophan. The order of the fields is D gene, CDR3 length, V gene, J gene, clone size, CDR3 protein, CDR3 DNA. D genes are given only for firm matches. Rows may omit the clone size; those that give it use once, few, many or a size class.

-,14,TRBV29-1,TRBJ2-7,-,CSVGGGGDSYEQYF,TGCAGCGTTGGTGGCGGAGGGGACTCCTACGAGCAGTACTTC
-,15,TRBV6-4,TRBJ1-2,-,CASLTGGLPIYGYTF,TGTGCCAGCCTCACTGGGGGTCTGCCCATTTATGGCTACACCTTC
-,12,TRBV29-1,TRBJ2-2,-,CSVPGDVGELFF,TGCAGCGTCCCAGGAGACGTCGGGGAGCTGTTTTTT
TRBD2,19,TRBV27,TRBJ2-3,-,CASSLRTSGGSASTDTQYF,TGTGCCAGCAGTTTAAGAACTAGCGGGGGATCCGCTAGCACAGATACGCAGTATTTT
-,14,TRBV25-1,TRBJ1-5,-,CASSDKQGRQPQHF,TGTGCCAGCAGTGACAAACAGGGTCGACAGCCCCAGCATTTT
-,14,TRBV13,TRBJ1-5,-,CASSQAGSDQPQHF,TGTGCCAGCAGCCAAGCAGGGTCAGATCAGCCCCAGCATTTT
-,11,TRBV11-3,TRBJ2-7,-,CASSPAYEQYF,TGTGCCAGCAGCCCCGCCTACGAGCAGTACTTC
-,14,TRBV5-6,TRBJ1-4,many,CASSFIATNEKLFF,TGTGCCAGCAGCTTTATAGCAACTAATGAAAAACTGTTTTTT
TRBD1,14,TRBV6-5,TRBJ1-2,many,CASQNRGAGYGYTF,TGTGCCAGCCAGAACAGGGGCGCGGGATATGGCTACACCTTC
-,13,TRBV5-6,TRBJ2-2,-,CASSGGEPGELFF,TGTGCCAGCAGCGGCGGGGAGCCCGGGGAGCTGTTTTTT
-,15,TRBV29-1,TRBJ2-1,-,CSVDGRESSYNEQFF,TGCAGCGTTGATGGTCGGGAGAGCTCCTACAATGAGCAGTTCTTC
TRBD1,12,TRBV30,TRBJ1-1,-,CAWCTGTGEGFF,TGTGCCTGGTGTACCGGGACAGGAGAGGGTTTCTTT
-,15,TRBV15,TRBJ1-5,-,CATSRDPGLGQPQHF,TGTGCCACCAGCAGAGATCCGGGGTTGGGCCAGCCCCAGCATTTT
-,15,TRBV9,TRBJ1-3,-,CASRGGQFAGNTIYF,TGTGCCAGCAGAGGGGGGCAGTTCGCTGGAAACACCATATATTTT
-,11,TRBV15,TRBJ1-1,-,CATMKGTEAFF,TGTGCCACCATGAAGGGGACTGAAGCTTTCTTT
-,17,TRBV25-1,TRBJ2-1,few,CASSEYKPGDFYNEQFF,TGTGCCAGCAGTGAATATAAGCCAGGAGATTTCTACAATGAGCAGTTCTTC
-,13,TRBV27,TRBJ2-5,-,CASSLAEWETQYF,TGTGCCAGCAGTTTAGCGGAATGGGAGACCCAGTACTTC
TRBD2,15,TRBV9,TRBJ2-7,-,CASSGTSGGDYEQYF,TGTGCCAGCAGCGGAACTAGCGGGGGGGACTACGAGCAGTACTTC
-,16,TRBV13,TRBJ2-5,-,CASSDQEGHLKETQYF,TGTGCCAGCAGCGACCAGGAGGGGCACCTGAAAGAGACCCAGTACTTC
-,14,TRBV5-4,TRBJ1-2,once,CASSRREGGDGYTF,TGTGCCAGCAGCCGTCGGGAGGGGGGTGATGGCTACACCTTC
-,12,TRBV5-1,TRBJ2-7,-,CASSLGNYEQYF,TGCGCCAGCAGCTTAGGGAACTACGAGCAGTACTTC
-,14,TRBV5-1,TRBJ2-7,-,CASSLGRGGYEQYF,TGCGCCAGCAGCTTGGGGCGGGGCGGCTACGAGCAGTACTTC
TRBD2,16,TRBV5-1,TRBJ2-1,few,CASSLVLAGGPNEQFF,TGCGCCAGCAGCTTGGTACTCGCGGGGGGGCCCAATGAGCAGTTCTTC
-,15,TRBV7-6,TRBJ1-1,-,CASSVGTTGAFEAFF,TGTGCCAGCAGCGTAGGGACAACTGGGGCGTTTGAAGCTTTCTTT
TRBD1,14,TRBV29-1,TRBJ2-7,-,CSAWTGTKSYEQYF,TGCAGCGCCTGGACAGGGACCAAATCCTACGAGCAGTACTTC
TRBD1,13,TRBV30,TRBJ1-1,-,CAYIGGTAIEAFF,TGTGCCTACATCGGAGGGACAGCAATCGAAGCTTTCTTT
TRBD1,15,TRBV15,TRBJ1-1,-,CATSRTGALNTEAFF,TGTGCCACCAGCAGGACAGGGGCCCTGAACACTGAAGCTTTCTTT
TRBD1,15,TRBV6-1,TRBJ2-7,once,CASSDGTGGSYEQYF,TGTGCCAGCAGTGATGGGACAGGGGGCTCCTACGAGCAGTACTTC
-,10,TRBV29-1,TRBJ1-1,-,CSVDGGSAFF,TGCAGCGTTGACGGGGGGTCGGCTTTCTTT
TRBD2,14,TRBV19,TRBJ2-1,-,CASSASGYYNEQFF,TGTGCCAGTAGTGCTAGCGGGTACTACAATGAGCAGTTCTTC
TRBD1,14,TRBV6-1,TRBJ2-7,once,CASSETGTSYEQYF,TGTGCCAGCAGTGAGACAGGGACCTCCTACGAGCAGTACTTC
TRBD2,15,TRBV6-5,TRBJ2-5,-,CASMPLAGSQETQYF,TGTGCCAGCATGCCACTAGCGGGGAGCCAAGAGACCCAGTACTTC
-,13,TRBV27,TRBJ1-2,-,CASSLSRDYGYTF,TGTGCCAGCAGTTTATCCAGAGACTATGGCTACACCTTC
TRBD1,14,TRBV2,TRBJ1-3,-,CASHRWQGEDTIYF,TGTGCCAGCCACCGGTGGCAGGGGGAGGACACCATATATTTT
-,13,TRBV29-1,TRBJ2-6,few,CSVVGAGANVLTF,TGCAGCGTTGTTGGCGCTGGGGCCAACGTCCTGACTTTC
-,13,TRBV29-1,TRBJ2-7,-,CSVGKPSSYEQYF,TGCAGCGTTGGTAAGCCGAGCTCCTACGAGCAGTACTTC
TRBD1,17,TRBV5-6,TRBJ1-2,-,CASSSPGQVTLRYGYTF,TGTGCCAGCAGCTCCCCGGGACAGGTGACCCTAAGATATGGCTACACCTTC
TRBD1,14,TRBV7-9,TRBJ1-1,-,CASSIQGMNTEAFF,TGTGCCAGCAGCATACAGGGGATGAACACTGAAGCTTTCTTT
-,16,TRBV4-2,TRBJ1-2,-,CASSQGEEKPNYGYTF,TGTGCCAGCAGCCAAGGAGAGGAGAAACCTAACTATGGCTACACCTTC
-,13,TRBV5-1,TRBJ2-5,-,CASRTSYQETQYF,TGCGCCAGCAGAACATCGTACCAAGAGACCCAGTACTTC
TRBD2,15,TRBV5-1,TRBJ2-3,-,CASSPGLGSGDTQYF,TGCGCCAGCAGCCCGGGACTAGGAAGCGGCGATACGCAGTATTTT
-,14,TRBV15,TRBJ2-1,-,CATSSRGPYNEQFF,TGTGCCACCAGCAGCAGGGGACCCTACAATGAGCAGTTCTTC
-,14,TRBV27,TRBJ1-2,-,CASSPGGFGYGYTF,TGTGCCAGCAGTCCGGGTGGGTTTGGCTATGGCTACACCTTC
-,12,TRBV7-9,TRBJ2-5,-,CASRGRGETQYF,TGTGCCAGCAGGGGTCGGGGAGAGACCCAGTACTTC
-,12,TRBV2,TRBJ2-2,-,CASDPNTGELFF,TGTGCCAGCGATCCGAACACCGGGGAGCTGTTTTTT
-,16,TRBV4-1,TRBJ2-1,-,CASSQNDESSYNEQFF,TGCGCCAGCAGCCAAAACGACGAGTCATCCTACAATGAGCAGTTCTTC